Listed here are 24 T cell receptor beta chains from one sample, sequenced in a study of T cell clusters in autoimmune cytopenias. Multiplex touch-down PCR amplified TRB using TRB-A and TRB-B pools in one tube. TCRdb reprocessed the multiplex PCR reads, with one entry per CDR3 protein and no DNA. This table lists 1,000 or so distinct CDR3 sequences. TRB was amplified from about 260 ng of peripheral blood genomic DNA per sample. Input material: peripheral blood. All receptors derive from a human donor with an autoimmune cytopenia or autoimmune hepatitis (not recorded which).

Judged by frequency, this clonotype is medium-sized. The chain carries TRBV6-6 and TRBJ2-2; TCRdb's assignment of TRBD1 cannot be checked, as there is no DNA. CDR3 size: 18 residues. Germline V gene lookup returns CDR1 MNHNY and CDR2 SVGAGI (reference sequence). The chain's CDR3 is CASSRLKGGTRNTGELFF.

This sequence joins TRBV19 and TRBJ2-1; lacking DNA, the TRBD2 call made by TCRdb goes unchecked. The germline V gene has CDR1 LNHDA and CDR2 SQIVND (reference sequence). The CDR3 runs to 15 residues. This chain's CDR3 is CASRKKREGRNEQFF.

The chain carries TRBV27 and TRBJ2-1; TCRdb designates TRBD1, a call that cannot be tested without DNA. In germline, CDR1 is MNHEY, CDR2 SMNVEV (reference sequence). The CDR3 spans 14 residues. The CDR3: CASRFRVLTNEQFF.

The V gene is TRBV12-5, the J gene TRBJ1-1; TCRdb outputs TRBD1, but without DNA this stays unchecked. This CDR3 contains 13 residues. Germline lookup yields CDR1 LGHNT and CDR2 FRNRAP. The CDR3 here is CASGSSGTVEAFF.

The V call is TRBV4-1, the J call TRBJ1-2; as DNA is missing, the TRBD1 call by TCRdb cannot be tested. The CDR3 loop spans 15 amino acids. Germline assignment: CDR1 MGHRA and CDR2 YSYEKL. CDR3 loop: CASSQAPGINYGYTF.

This clonotype is identified as medium-sized from frequency. This sequence joins TRBV12-3 or TRBV12-4 and TRBJ2-5; there is no DNA to check the TCRdb D call of TRBD2. The CDR3 is made up of 19 amino acids. The CDR3 sequence: CASSLKGLAGAFAVRTQYF.

Its frequency marks this clonotype as medium-sized (0.01 to 0.1%). The CDR3 sequence is CASRGRGSTNEKLFF. The V gene is TRBV6-5, the J gene TRBJ1-4; with no DNA, the TCRdb D assignment of TRBD1 cannot be verified. The CDR3 is 15 amino acids. Per the germline V gene, CDR1 is MNHEY and CDR2 is SVGAGI.

In terms of frequency, this clonotype is medium-sized. This rearrangement joins TRBV12-3 or TRBV12-4 to TRBJ2-3; TCRdb selects TRBD2, and the lack of DNA leaves this call unchecked. This CDR3 region has 15 residues. The CDR3 loop is CASSFRPWGTDTQYF.

The chain uses TRBV6-4 and TRBJ2-6. The CDR3 covers 14 residues. Germline-derived CDR1 and CDR2 are MRHNA and SNTAGT. The CDR3 here is CASSSRPGANVLTF.

This clonotype registers medium-sized by frequency. V usage is TRBV19 and J usage is TRBJ1-1. Germline lookup yields CDR1 LNHDA and CDR2 SQIVND (reference sequence). CDR3 length equals 14 residues. CDR3 protein: CASSMWGYPTEAFF.

Its frequency marks this clonotype as medium-sized (0.01 to 0.1%). The chain combines TRBV6-1 with TRBJ1-2; the TRBD1 assignment by TCRdb is unverifiable without DNA. This CDR3 comprises 15 residues. Germline CDR1 is MNHNS and CDR2 is SASEGT. This CDR3 reads CASSAYGTGSYGYTF.

Frequency places this clonotype as large. This chain uses TRBV6-2 or TRBV6-3 with TRBJ2-2; TCRdb reports TRBD2, a call that lacks DNA to check it against. The CDR3 consists of 15 residues. Per the germline V gene, CDR1 is MNHEY and CDR2 is SVGEGT. The CDR3: CASSYRDSETGELFF.

This clonotype is identified as medium-sized (0.01 to 0.1%) from frequency. The chain recombines TRBV10-3 with TRBJ1-1; the D call of TRBD1 rests on TCRdb alone, since no DNA is present to check it. The CDR3 covers 14 residues. The germline V gene encodes CDR1 ENHRY and CDR2 SYGVKD. CDR3 residues: CAIRGVGQKKEAFF.

This chain's CDR3 is CASSGDGSLEAFF. The rearrangement links TRBV5-6 to TRBJ1-1. Germline values: CDR1 SGHDT, CDR2 YYEEEE. The CDR3 covers 13 residues.

Frequency places this clonotype as medium-sized. This chain uses TRBV7-9 with TRBJ1-2; lacking DNA, the TRBD1 call made by TCRdb goes unchecked. Germline CDR1 and CDR2: SEHNR and FQNEAQ (reference sequence). The CDR3 sequence is 16 residues long. CDR3 sequence reads: CASSLAWQGASYGYTF.

This clonotype is classed as large by frequency. The V gene is TRBV9, the J gene TRBJ1-3. This CDR3 comprises 13 residues. Germline assignment: CDR1 SGDLS and CDR2 YYNGEE. CDR3 region: CASAREGGNTIYF.

This chain connects TRBV5-1 to TRBJ1-2; there is no DNA to check the TCRdb D call of TRBD1. The CDR3 is made up of 16 amino acids. CDR1 is SGHRS, CDR2 YFSETQ, per germline. CDR3 sequence: CASSFDRSELSYGYTF.

This chain connects TRBV4-2 to TRBJ2-1; as DNA is missing, the TRBD1 call by TCRdb cannot be tested. Germline V CDR1 and CDR2: LGHNA, YNFKEQ. The CDR3 spans 17 residues. The CDR3 protein is CASSPSKTQGSYNEQFF.

Frequency places this clonotype as medium-sized. The chain uses TRBV30 and TRBJ2-7; the TRBD1 assignment by TCRdb is unverifiable without DNA. There are 14 residues in the CDR3. The germline V gene encodes CDR1 GTSNPN and CDR2 SVGIG (reference sequence). The chain's CDR3 is CAWANRGSIYEQYF.

The CDR3: CASSRNPGQGLISLFF. V usage is TRBV4-2 and J usage is TRBJ1-4; TCRdb's assignment of TRBD1 cannot be checked, as there is no DNA. Per the germline V gene, CDR1 is LGHNA and CDR2 is YNFKEQ. The CDR3 covers 16 residues.

Frequency places this clonotype as medium-sized. This sequence joins TRBV27 and TRBJ2-7; the D gene TCRdb calls, TRBD1, cannot be checked with no DNA. The CDR3 is made up of 14 amino acids. Germline assignment: CDR1 MNHEY and CDR2 SMNVEV (reference sequence). The CDR3 spells CASSPGRNSYEQYF.

J is TRBJ1-2 and V is TRBV20-1. There are 12 residues in the CDR3. Germline CDR1 reads DFQATT; CDR2 reads SNEGSKA (reference sequence). The CDR3 reads CSAPTFNYGYTF.

The chain recombines TRBV9 with TRBJ2-2. The CDR3 loop spans 15 amino acids. CDR1 and CDR2 from the germline V gene are SGDLS and YYNGEE. The chain's CDR3 is CASSVVEGYTGELFF.

This clonotype is medium-sized by frequency. The rearrangement uses TRBV12-3 or TRBV12-4 and TRBJ2-7; TCRdb's D call of TRBD1 is untestable without DNA. This CDR3 region has 15 residues. CDR3 protein: CASSSGTSLVYEQYF.